The T cell receptor beta chain under discussion was sequenced for a study of naive and memory T cell subsets. Germline values: CDR1 DFQATT, CDR2 SNEGSKA (reference sequence). The V end lost 2 bases, the J end lost 5 bases, and 6 bases lay between the germline ends. The CDR3 contains 11 residues. Both TRBC1 and TRBC2 were covered by a beta constant-region primer of two equimolar oligonucleotides. Nested alpha and beta constant-region primers with the SP2 primer drove four PCR rounds on ligated cDNA. TCRdb re-analysed the UMI-ligation and nested PCR reads in MiXCR, keeping a single row per CDR3 protein. The table records 15,000 to 20,000 distinct CDR3 sequences, roughly 9% of them present only once.

Source material: central memory CD8+ T cells from blood. This TCR derives from a human donor in good health. The gene calls are TRBV20-1 and TRBJ1-1; D remains unclear. CDR3: CSARSRTEAFF. The CDR3, as DNA: TGCAGTGCTAGAAGTCGGACTGAAGCTTTCTTT.